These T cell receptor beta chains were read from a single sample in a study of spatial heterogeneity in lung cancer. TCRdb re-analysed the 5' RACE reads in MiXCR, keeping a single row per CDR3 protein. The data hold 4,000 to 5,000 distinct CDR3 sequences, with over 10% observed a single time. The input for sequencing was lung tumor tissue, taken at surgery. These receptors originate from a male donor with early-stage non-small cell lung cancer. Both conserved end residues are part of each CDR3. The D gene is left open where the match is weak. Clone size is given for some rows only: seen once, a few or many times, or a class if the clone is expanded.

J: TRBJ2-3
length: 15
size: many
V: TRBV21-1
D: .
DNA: TGTGCCAGCAGCAAAGGGGCAGGTTGCACAGATACGCAGTATTTT
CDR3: CASSKGAGCTDTQYF

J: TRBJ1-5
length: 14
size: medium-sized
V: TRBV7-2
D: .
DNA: TGTGCCAGCAGCTCCGGACGGAGGAATCAGCCCCAGCATTTT
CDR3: CASSSGRRNQPQHF

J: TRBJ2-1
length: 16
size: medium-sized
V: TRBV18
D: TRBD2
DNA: TGTGCCAGCTCACCAACGGTACGGAGCGGGAGCCATGAGCAGTTCTTC
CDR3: CASSPTVRSGSHEQFF

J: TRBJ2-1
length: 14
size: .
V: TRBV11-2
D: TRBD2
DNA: TGTGCCAGCAGCTTAACTAGCGGGAGCAATGAGCAGTTCTTC
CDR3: CASSLTSGSNEQFF

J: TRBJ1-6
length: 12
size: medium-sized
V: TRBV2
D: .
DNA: TGTGCCAGCAGGATTGATAATTCACCCCTCCACTTT
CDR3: CASRIDNSPLHF

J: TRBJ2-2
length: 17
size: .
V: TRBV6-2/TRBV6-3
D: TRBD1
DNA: TGTGCCAGCAGGATCTTTGGACAGGGCCCGAACACCGGGGAGCTGTTTTTT
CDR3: CASRIFGQGPNTGELFF

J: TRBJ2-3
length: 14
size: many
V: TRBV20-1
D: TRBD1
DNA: TGCAGTGCTAAGTCAGGGGGAAGCACAGATACGCAGTATTTT
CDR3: CSAKSGGSTDTQYF

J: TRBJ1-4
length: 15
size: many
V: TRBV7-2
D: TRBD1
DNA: TGTGCCAGCAGCATCCGGGACAGGGGGCGGGAAAAACTGTTTTTT
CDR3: CASSIRDRGREKLFF

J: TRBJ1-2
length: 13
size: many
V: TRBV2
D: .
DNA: TGTGCCAGCAGTACAGGGAATAACTATGGCTACACCTTC
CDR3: CASSTGNNYGYTF

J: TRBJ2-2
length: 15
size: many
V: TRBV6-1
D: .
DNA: TGTGCCAGCAGTGGGGGGTCAGGGGACCCCGGGGAGCTGTTTTTT
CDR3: CASSGGSGDPGELFF

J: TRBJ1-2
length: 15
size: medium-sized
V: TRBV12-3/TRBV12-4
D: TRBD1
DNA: TGTGCCAGCAGTTACCGGGACAGGGGGCCGGGCGGCTACACCTTC
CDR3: CASSYRDRGPGGYTF

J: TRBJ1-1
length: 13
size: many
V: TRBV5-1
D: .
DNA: TGCGCCAGCAGCTTGGCCGGGAACACTGAAGCTTTCTTT
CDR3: CASSLAGNTEAFF

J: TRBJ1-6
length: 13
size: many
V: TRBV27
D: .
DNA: TGTGCCAGCACCGCGACAGTGTATTCACCCCTCCACTTT
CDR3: CASTATVYSPLHF

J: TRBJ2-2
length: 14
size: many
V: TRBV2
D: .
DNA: TGTGCCAGCAGCGAATTACAGGGAGCCGGGGAGCTGTTTTTT
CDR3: CASSELQGAGELFF

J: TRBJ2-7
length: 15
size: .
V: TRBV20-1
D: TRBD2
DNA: TGCAGTGCTAGATACAGCGGGAGTTCATCCTACGAGCAGTACTTC
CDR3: CSARYSGSSSYEQYF

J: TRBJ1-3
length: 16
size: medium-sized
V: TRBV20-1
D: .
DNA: TGCAGTGCTAGAAGGGGGGCCCTGAGCTCTGGAAACACCATATATTTT
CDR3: CSARRGALSSGNTIYF

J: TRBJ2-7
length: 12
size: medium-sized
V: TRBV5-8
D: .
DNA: TGTGCCAGCAGCCAGGACATGTACGAGCAGTACTTC
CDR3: CASSQDMYEQYF

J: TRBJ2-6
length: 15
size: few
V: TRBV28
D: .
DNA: TGTGCCAGCAGTTTAGTGCTCGGTCGGGCCAACGTCCTGACTTTC
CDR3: CASSLVLGRANVLTF

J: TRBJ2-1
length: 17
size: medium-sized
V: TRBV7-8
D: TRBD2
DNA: TGTGCCAGCAGCCGTACGGCCGCGGGGGGCCGATACAATGAGCAGTTCTTC
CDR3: CASSRTAAGGRYNEQFF

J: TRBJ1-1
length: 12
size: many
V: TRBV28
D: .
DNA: TGTGCCAGCAGCCGGGGTGTGCGTGGAGCTTTCTTT
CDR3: CASSRGVRGAFF

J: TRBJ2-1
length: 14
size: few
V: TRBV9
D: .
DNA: TGTGCCAGCAGCGTAGCGGGAGTTAGTAATGAGCAGTTCTTC
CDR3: CASSVAGVSNEQFF

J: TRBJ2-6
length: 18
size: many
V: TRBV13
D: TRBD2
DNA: TGTGCCAGCAGCTTAACTAGCGGGGGAAGCCCTGGGGCCAACGTCCTGACTTTC
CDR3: CASSLTSGGSPGANVLTF

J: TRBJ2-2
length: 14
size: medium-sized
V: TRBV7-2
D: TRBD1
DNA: TGTGCCAGCACCGCGACAGGGGGCACCGGGGAGCTGTTTTTT
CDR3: CASTATGGTGELFF

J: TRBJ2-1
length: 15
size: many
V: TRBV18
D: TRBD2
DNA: TGTGCCAGCTCACCTAGCGGGAGGGCCGACAATGAGCAGTTCTTC
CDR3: CASSPSGRADNEQFF

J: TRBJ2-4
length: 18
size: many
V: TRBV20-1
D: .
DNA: TGCAGTGCTAGCCCCGGGACCCCAGTGAGAATAGCCAAAAACATTCAGTACTTC
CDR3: CSASPGTPVRIAKNIQYF

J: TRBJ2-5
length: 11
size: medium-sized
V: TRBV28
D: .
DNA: TGTGCCAGCAGTCCCCACAGGACCCAGTACTTC
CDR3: CASSPHRTQYF

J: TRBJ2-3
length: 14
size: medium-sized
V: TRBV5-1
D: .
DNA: TGCGCCAGCAGCGCCCGACTAGGGGTAGATACGCAGTATTTT
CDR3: CASSARLGVDTQYF

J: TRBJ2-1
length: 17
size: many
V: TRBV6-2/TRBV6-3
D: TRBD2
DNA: TGTGCCAGCAGCCATCCGCCCGGCGGGGGGGCCGGGGATGAGCAGTTCTTC
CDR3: CASSHPPGGGAGDEQFF

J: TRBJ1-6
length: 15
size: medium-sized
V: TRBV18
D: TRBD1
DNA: TGTGCCAGCTCACCGGGACAGGGGAATAATTCACCCCTCCACTTT
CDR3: CASSPGQGNNSPLHF

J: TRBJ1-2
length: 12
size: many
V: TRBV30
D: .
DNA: TGTGCCTGGATTGGCGGAATCTATGGCTACACCTTC
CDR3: CAWIGGIYGYTF

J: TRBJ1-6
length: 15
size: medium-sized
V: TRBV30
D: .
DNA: TGTGCCTGGAGTCCGGACCTTGGACAGAATACACCCCTCCACTTT
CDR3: CAWSPDLGQNTPLHF

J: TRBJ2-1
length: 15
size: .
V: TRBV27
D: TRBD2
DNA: TGTGCCAGCAGTCTCACTAGCGGGGCGGGCAATGAGCAGTTCTTC
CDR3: CASSLTSGAGNEQFF

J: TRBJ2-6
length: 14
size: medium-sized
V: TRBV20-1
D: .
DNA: TGCAGTGCGAAGGAGAACTCTGGGGCCAACGTCCTGACTTTC
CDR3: CSAKENSGANVLTF

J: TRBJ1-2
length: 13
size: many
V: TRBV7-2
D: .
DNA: TGTGCCAGCAGCCTAAACCCAAACTATGGCTACACCTTC
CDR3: CASSLNPNYGYTF

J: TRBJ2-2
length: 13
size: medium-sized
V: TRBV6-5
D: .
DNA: TGTGCCAGCAGCCGGACAGCCACCGGGGAGCTGTTTTTT
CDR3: CASSRTATGELFF

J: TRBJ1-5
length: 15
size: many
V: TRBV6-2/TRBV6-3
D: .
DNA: TGTGCCAGCGGGTGGTTCGGGGAAGGCAATCAGCCCCAGCATTTT
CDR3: CASGWFGEGNQPQHF

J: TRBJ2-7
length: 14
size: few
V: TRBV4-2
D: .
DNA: TGTGCCAGCAGCTTAGATTCGATTTCCTACGAGCAGTACTTC
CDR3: CASSLDSISYEQYF

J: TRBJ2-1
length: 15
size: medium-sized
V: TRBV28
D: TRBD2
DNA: TGTGCCTCGCGATCTAGCGGGGGGGCCTACAATGAGCAGTTCTTC
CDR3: CASRSSGGAYNEQFF

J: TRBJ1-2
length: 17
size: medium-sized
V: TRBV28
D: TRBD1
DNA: TGTGCCAGCATCCAGGCTTCAGGGGGACTCTATTCCTATGGCTACACCTTC
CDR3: CASIQASGGLYSYGYTF

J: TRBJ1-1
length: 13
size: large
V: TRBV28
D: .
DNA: TGTGCCAGCAGCGAGCCCATGAACACTGAAGCTTTCTTT
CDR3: CASSEPMNTEAFF

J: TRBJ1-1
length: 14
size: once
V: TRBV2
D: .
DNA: TGTGCCGGTGGGGGACACGTTTCGAACACTGAAGCTTTCTTT
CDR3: CAGGGHVSNTEAFF

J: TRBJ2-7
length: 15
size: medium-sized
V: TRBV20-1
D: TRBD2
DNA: TGCAGTGCTAGAGATTCGGCGGGGGGGCTATACGAGCAGTACTTC
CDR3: CSARDSAGGLYEQYF

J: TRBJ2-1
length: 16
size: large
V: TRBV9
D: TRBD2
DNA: TGTGCCAGCAGCGTAGGCGGCGGGAGGTACTACAATGAGCAGTTCTTC
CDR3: CASSVGGGRYYNEQFF

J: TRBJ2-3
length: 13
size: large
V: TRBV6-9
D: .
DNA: TGTGCCATATGGCGGGGAAGCCCAGATACGCAGTATTTT
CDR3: CAIWRGSPDTQYF

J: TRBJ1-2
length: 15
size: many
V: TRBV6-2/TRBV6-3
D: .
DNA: TGTGCCAGCAGCCCCCTCGGAGGAGGCAGTTATGGCTACACCTTC
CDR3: CASSPLGGGSYGYTF

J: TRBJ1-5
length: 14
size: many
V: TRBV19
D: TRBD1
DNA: TGTGCCAGTAGTTCTCGACAGGGCCATCAGCCCCAGCATTTT
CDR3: CASSSRQGHQPQHF

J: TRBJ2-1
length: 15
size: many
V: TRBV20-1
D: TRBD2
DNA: TGCAGTGCTAGAAGGGCGGGAGGCGTCTACAATGAGCAGTTCTTC
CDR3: CSARRAGGVYNEQFF

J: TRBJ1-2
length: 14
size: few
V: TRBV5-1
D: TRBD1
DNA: TGCGCCAGCAGCTTGGACAGGGGGCGGGATGGCTACACCTTC
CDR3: CASSLDRGRDGYTF

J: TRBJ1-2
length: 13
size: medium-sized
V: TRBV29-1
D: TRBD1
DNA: TGCAGCGTTATACTAGGACAGGGTAGTGGCTACACCTTC
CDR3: CSVILGQGSGYTF

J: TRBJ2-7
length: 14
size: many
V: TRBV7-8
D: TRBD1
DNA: TGTGCCAGCAGCACAGGGGTAGGATCCTACGAGCAGTACTTC
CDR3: CASSTGVGSYEQYF